This T cell receptor beta chain was identified during a study of blood T cells in healthy people across ages. The second PCR ran 7 to 11 cycles with a sample-barcoded 5' primer and J-beta primers. TCRdb ran MiXCR on the 5' RACE reads and lists one entry per CDR3 protein. The profile shows hundreds of thousands of distinct CDR3 sequences, roughly 26% of them singletons. Donation came from healthy Caucasian individuals in Russia who were aged roughly 6 to 95. In germline, CDR1 is SGHAT, CDR2 FQNNGV. Unmatched junction bases numbered 8, after V lost 4 bases and J lost 1 base. This CDR3 has 16 amino acids.

This chain links TRBV11-2 with TRBJ2-7; 9 bases map to TRBD2. The specimen sequenced was blood. The receptor was isolated from a woman between 65 and 79 years old in good health. The CDR3 spells CASSSDWAGGSYEQYF. The CDR3 DNA is TGTGCCAGCAGCTCGGACTGGGCGGGAGGGTCCTACGAGCAGTACTTC.